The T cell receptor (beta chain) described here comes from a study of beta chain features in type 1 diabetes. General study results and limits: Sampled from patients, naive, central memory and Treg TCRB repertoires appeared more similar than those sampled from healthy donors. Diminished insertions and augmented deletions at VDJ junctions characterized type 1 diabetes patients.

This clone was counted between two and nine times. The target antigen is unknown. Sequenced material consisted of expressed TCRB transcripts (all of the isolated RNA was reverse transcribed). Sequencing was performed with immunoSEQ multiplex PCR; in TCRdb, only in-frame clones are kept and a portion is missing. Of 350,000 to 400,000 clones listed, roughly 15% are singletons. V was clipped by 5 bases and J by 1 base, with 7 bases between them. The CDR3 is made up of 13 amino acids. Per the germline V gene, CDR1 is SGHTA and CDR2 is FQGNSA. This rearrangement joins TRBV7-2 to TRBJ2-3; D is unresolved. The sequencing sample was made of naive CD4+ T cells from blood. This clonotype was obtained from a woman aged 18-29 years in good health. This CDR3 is CASSPSGTDTQYF. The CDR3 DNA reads TGTGCCAGCAGCCCCTCAGGCACAGATACGCAGTATTTT.